These 9 T cell receptor beta chains share one sample of origin, sequenced in a study of shared clonotypes between healthy human individuals. Libraries were prepared by immunoSEQ multiplex PCR; TCRdb keeps only in-frame clonotypes and omits some of them. Here the sample spans roughly 850,000 clones, 90% to 97% being singletons. Naive CD8 populations comprised CD45RO-negative cells positively selected for CCR7, excluding terminally differentiated effector memory CD45RA+ cells. Material for sequencing was naive CD8+ T cells sorted from blood. The receptors stem from a young man in good health.

J is TRBJ2-1 and V is TRBV28; 10 bases are a match to TRBD2. This CDR3 region has 16 residues. Looked up from germline, CDR1 is MDHEN and CDR2 is SYDVKM. Unmatched junction bases numbered 16, after V lost 10 bases and J lost 7 bases. The DNA for the CDR3 is TGTGCCACCAAACTTGGGAGTAGCGGGAGGTGGAATGAGCAGTTCTTC. It translates to CATKLGSSGRWNEQFF. Combining the CDR3 with reference TRBV28 and TRBJ2-1 gives the whole variable domain DVKVTQSSRYLVKRTGEKVFLECVQDMDHENMFWYRQDPGLGLRLIYFSYDVKMKEKGDIPEGYSVSREKKERFSLILESASTNQTSMYLCATKLGSSGRWNEQFFGPGTRLTVL.

The J gene is TRBJ2-5, the V gene TRBV18; D is unclear. Trimming pared 5 bases from V and 2 bases from J, leaving 6 bases between. Per the germline V gene, CDR1 is KGHSH and CDR2 is LQKENI. This CDR3 has 12 amino acids. The DNA of the CDR3 is TGTGCCAGCTCAGATGGGCAAGAGACCCAGTACTTC. Protein: CASSDGQETQYF.

This chain links TRBV9 with TRBJ1-4, with TRBD1 matching over 9 bases. The CDR3 consists of 15 residues. Trimming cost V 4 bases and J 3 bases; bases outside gene matches: 4. Germline V lookup: CDR1 SGDLS, CDR2 YYNGEE. CDR3 sequence (DNA): TGTGCCAGCAGCACCTGGACAGGGGCTAATGAAAAACTGTTTTTT. This sequence encodes CASSTWTGANEKLFF.

This sequence joins TRBV4-3 and TRBJ2-7; tentatively, D is TRBD2 (6 bases). Trimming took off 1 base at V and 1 base at J, with 11 bases between the two ends. The CDR3 has 15 amino acids. Germline-derived CDR1 and CDR2 are LGHNA and YSLEER. CDR3 sequence: CASSQGATSSYEQYF. The DNA of the CDR3 is TGCGCCAGCAGCCAAGGTGCGACTAGTTCCTACGAGCAGTACTTC.

This sequence joins TRBV6-5 and TRBJ2-1; TRBD2 aligns across 11 bases. The germline gives CDR1 MNHEY, CDR2 SVGAGI. This CDR3 spans 16 amino acids. Trimming removed 3 bases from V and 5 bases from J; junction bases left unmatched: 6. Here the CDR3 reads CASSYLLAGDDNEQFF. The CDR3 bases are TGTGCCAGCAGTTATCTACTAGCGGGGGATGACAATGAGCAGTTCTTC.

The rearrangement links TRBV29-1 to TRBJ2-3, with 9 bases that match TRBD1. The CDR3 spans 16 residues. Germline CDR1 SQVTM, CDR2 ANQGSEA. Trimming cost V 1 base and J 4 bases; bases outside gene matches: 9. CDR3 protein: CSVEGSGTGIPDTQYF. For the CDR3, the DNA is TGCAGCGTTGAAGGAAGCGGGACAGGGATCCCAGATACGCAGTATTTT.

This clone was recorded only once. The CDR3 DNA sequence: TGTGCCACCAGCAGCAGGCCGGGACCAAGCTCCTACGAGCAGTACTTC. As protein: CATSSRPGPSSYEQYF. The chain links TRBV15 to TRBJ2-7; D possibly uses TRBD1 or TRBD2 (5 bases each). The CDR3 runs to 16 residues. Per germline, CDR1 LNHNV and CDR2 YYDKDF (reference sequence). Between the trimmed V and J ends, which lost 3 bases and 0 bases, there was a span of 15 bases.

J is TRBJ2-3 and V is TRBV5-1; 7 nucleotides agree with TRBD2. V gave up 0 bases and J gave up 2 bases; unmatched junction bases: 6. CDR1 SGHRS and CDR2 YFSETQ come from the germline V gene. The CDR3 loop spans 16 amino acids. CDR3 protein: CASSLAEGTITDTQYF. The CDR3 nucleotides read TGCGCCAGCAGCTTGGCCGAAGGGACTATCACAGATACGCAGTATTTT.

The chain combines TRBV7-9 with TRBJ2-7; D might be TRBD2 (6 bases). Germline V gene data show CDR1 as SEHNR and CDR2 as FQNEAQ (reference sequence). V was clipped by 7 bases and J by 3 bases, with 19 bases between them. The CDR3 has 15 amino acids. CDR3 protein: CASTPLDGGNYEQYF. CDR3 DNA sequence: TGTGCCAGCACGCCTCTAGATGGCGGGAACTACGAGCAGTACTTC.